This T cell receptor (beta chain) is from a study of beta chain features in type 1 diabetes. The V end lost 4 bases, the J end lost 7 bases, and 23 bases lay between the germline ends. This CDR3 spans 17 amino acids. Germline assignment: CDR1 SGHDT and CDR2 YYEEEE. Every bit of the isolated RNA underwent reverse transcription, so sequencing read expressed TCRB transcripts. The table came from immunoSEQ multiplex PCR; TCRdb's copy has only in-frame clones and leaves some out. Of roughly 500,000 clones detected, about an eighth appear once; the ten largest clones hold 0.046%. The sample consisted of naive CD4+ T cells from blood. The chain is built from TRBV5-6 and TRBJ1-4, with a possible D match to TRBD1 (6 bases). The clonotype comes from a woman between 18 and 30 years old in good health. This CDR3 reads CASSARRRGSKGEKLFF. The CDR3 nucleotides read TGTGCCAGCAGCGCGCGGAGGAGGGGGAGTAAAGGTGAAAAACTGTTTTTT.